The clone carrying this T cell receptor beta chain was detected once. These data are taken from a study of glioma-infiltrating T cells after dendritic cell vaccination. Study at large: Monocyte-derived dendritic cells, cultured less than 9 days with IL-4 and GM-CSF, were pulsed with autologous tumor lysate.

Looked up from germline, CDR1 is SGHNT and CDR2 is YENEEA. Deletions cut 1 base from V and 0 bases from J, with 9 bases between. The CDR3 spans 15 residues. Only in-frame clones appear in the TCRdb table, and some are missing; sequencing was by immunoSEQ multiplex PCR. The repertoire holds about 49,000 clones, with 85% to 90% as singletons. This TCR was sampled from a human donor with glioblastoma. The sequencing here drew on blood, taken before dendritic cell vaccination. This sequence joins TRBV11-3 and TRBJ1-1; D is perhaps TRBD1 (5 bases). Here the CDR3 reads CASSLGGSLNTEAFF. The DNA of the CDR3 is TGTGCCAGCAGCTTAGGGGGCAGCTTGAACACTGAAGCTTTCTTT.